The TCR beta chain described here comes from a study of beta chain features in type 1 diabetes. The wider study: Investigators examined 107,917,701 sorted cells across all samples.

The investigators reverse transcribed all of the isolated RNA, so they sequenced expressed TCRB transcripts. The data were produced by immunoSEQ multiplex PCR, yet TCRdb's version contains in-frame clones alone and is incomplete. The sample holds under 300,000 clones, roughly 20% seen once. The germline V gene encodes CDR1 MGHRA and CDR2 YSYEKL. The CDR3 is made up of 15 amino acids. Trimming took off 4 bases at V and 5 bases at J, with 14 bases between the two ends. Findings and caveats of the study: Moderate but significant shortening of TCRB CDR3s was recorded in all four CD4+ subsets from Type 1 diabetes patients.

CD45RO/CCR7/CD25/CD127/CD95/CD27 sorting isolated CD4+ naive, central memory, regulatory and stem cell-like memory cells. Remarks on this clone: What it binds is unknown.

The source is a woman aged 40 to 55 with type 1 diabetes. Sequencing used naive CD4+ T cells from blood. The chain employs TRBV4-1 and TRBJ2-2, with unresolved D. The CDR3 sequence: CASSLPPGRTGELFF. CDR3 nucleotides: TGCGCCAGCAGCCTCCCCCCCGGTCGTACCGGGGAGCTGTTTTTT.